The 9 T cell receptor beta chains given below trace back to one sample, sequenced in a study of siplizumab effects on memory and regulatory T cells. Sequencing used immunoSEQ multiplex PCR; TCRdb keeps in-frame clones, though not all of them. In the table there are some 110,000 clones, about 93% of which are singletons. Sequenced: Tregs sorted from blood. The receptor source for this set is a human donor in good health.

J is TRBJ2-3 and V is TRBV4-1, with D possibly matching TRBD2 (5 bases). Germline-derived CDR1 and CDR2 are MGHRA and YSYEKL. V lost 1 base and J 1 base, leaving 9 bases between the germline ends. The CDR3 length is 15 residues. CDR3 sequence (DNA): TGCGCCAGCAGCCAAGGGAACGGGGGCACAGATACGCAGTATTTT. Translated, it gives CASSQGNGGTDTQYF.

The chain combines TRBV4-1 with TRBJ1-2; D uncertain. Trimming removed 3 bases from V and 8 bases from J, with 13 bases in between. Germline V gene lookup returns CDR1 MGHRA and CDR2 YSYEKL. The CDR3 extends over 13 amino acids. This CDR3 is CASSQGSGYGYTF. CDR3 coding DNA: TGCGCCAGCAGCCAGGGGTCCGGTTACGGCTACACCTTC.

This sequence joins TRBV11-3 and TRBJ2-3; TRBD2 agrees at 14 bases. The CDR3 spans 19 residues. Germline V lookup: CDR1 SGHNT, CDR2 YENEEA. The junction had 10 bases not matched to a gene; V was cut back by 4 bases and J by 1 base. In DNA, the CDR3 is TGTGCCAGCAGCTCGGGACTAGCGGGAGTTGCCGATGGCACAGATACGCAGTATTTT. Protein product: CASSSGLAGVADGTDTQYF.

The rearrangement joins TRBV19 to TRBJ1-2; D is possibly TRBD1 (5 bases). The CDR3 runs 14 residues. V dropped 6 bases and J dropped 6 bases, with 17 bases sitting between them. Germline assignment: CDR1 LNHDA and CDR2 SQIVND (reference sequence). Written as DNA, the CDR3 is TGTGCCAGTAGGCCCGGGACGGCGAACCATGGCTACACCTTC. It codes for CASRPGTANHGYTF.

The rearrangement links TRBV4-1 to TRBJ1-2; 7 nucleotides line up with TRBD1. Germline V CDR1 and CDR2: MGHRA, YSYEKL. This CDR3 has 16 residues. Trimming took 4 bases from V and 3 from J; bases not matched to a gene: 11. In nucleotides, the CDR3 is TGCGCCAGCAGCCCACCGACAGGGAAGCAGTACTATGGCTACACCTTC. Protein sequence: CASSPPTGKQYYGYTF.

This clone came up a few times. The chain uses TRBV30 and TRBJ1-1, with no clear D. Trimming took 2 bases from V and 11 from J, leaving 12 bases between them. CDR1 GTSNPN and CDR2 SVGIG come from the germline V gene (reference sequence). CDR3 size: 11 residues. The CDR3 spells CAWSHLESAFF. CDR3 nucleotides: TGTGCCTGGAGTCACCTAGAAAGTGCTTTCTTT.

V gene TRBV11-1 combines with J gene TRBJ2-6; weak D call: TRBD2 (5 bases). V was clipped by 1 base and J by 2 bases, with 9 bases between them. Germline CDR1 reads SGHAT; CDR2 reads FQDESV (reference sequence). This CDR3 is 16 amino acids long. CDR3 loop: CASSLVRGAGANVLTF. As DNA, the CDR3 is TGTGCCAGCAGCTTAGTTCGGGGTGCTGGGGCCAACGTCCTGACTTTC.

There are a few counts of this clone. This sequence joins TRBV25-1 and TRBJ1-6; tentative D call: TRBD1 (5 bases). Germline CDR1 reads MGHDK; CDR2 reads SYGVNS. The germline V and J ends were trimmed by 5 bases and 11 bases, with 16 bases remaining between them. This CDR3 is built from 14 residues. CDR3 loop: CASSPGTKSPPLHF. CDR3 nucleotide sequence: TGTGCCAGCAGTCCGGGGACTAAAAGCCCACCCCTCCACTTT. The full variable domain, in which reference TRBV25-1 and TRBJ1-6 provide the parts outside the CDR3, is EADIYQTPRYLVIGTGKKITLECSQTMGHDKMYWYQQDPGMELHLIHYSYGVNSTEKGDLSSESTVSRIRTEHFPLTLESARPSHTSQYLCASSPGTKSPPLHFGNGTRLTVT.

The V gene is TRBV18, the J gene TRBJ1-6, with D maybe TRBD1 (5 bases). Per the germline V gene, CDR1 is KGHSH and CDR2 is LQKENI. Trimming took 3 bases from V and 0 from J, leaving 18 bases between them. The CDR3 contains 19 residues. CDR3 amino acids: CASSPRAGGGSSYNSPLHF. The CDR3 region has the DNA TGTGCCAGCTCACCGAGAGCAGGTGGGGGGAGCTCCTATAATTCACCCCTCCACTTT.